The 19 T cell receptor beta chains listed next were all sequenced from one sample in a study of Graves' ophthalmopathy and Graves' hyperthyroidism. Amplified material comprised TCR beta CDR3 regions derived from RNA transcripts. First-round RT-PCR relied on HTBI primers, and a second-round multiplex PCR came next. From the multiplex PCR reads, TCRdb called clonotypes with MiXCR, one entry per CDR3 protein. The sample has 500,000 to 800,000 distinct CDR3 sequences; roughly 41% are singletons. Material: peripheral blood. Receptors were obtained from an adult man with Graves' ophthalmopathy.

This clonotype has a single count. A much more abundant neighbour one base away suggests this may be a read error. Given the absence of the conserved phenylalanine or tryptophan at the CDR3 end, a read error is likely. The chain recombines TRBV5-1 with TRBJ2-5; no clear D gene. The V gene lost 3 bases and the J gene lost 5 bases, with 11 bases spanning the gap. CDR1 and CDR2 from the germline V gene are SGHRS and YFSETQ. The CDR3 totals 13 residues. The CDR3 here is CASSSDARETQYL. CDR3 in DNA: TGCGCCAGCAGCTCGGACGCCAGGGAGACCCAGTACCTC.

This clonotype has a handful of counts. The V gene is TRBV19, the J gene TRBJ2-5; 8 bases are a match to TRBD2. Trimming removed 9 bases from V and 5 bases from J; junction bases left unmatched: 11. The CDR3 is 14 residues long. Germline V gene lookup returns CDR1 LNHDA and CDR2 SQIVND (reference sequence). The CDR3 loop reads CASGGGLTWETQYF. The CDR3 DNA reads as TGTGCCAGCGGGGGGGGTTTAACTTGGGAGACCCAGTACTTC.

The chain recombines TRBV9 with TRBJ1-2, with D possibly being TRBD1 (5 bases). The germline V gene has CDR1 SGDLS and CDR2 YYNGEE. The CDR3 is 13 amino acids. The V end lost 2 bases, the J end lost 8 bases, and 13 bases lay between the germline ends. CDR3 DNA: TGTGCCAGCAGCGTTCACGGGGGGGGAGGCTACACCTTC. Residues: CASSVHGGGGYTF.

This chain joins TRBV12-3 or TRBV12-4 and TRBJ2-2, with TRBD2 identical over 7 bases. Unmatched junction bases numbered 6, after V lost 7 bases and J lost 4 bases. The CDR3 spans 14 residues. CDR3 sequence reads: CASISGLGTGELFF. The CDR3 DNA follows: TGTGCCAGCATTAGCGGGCTAGGCACCGGGGAGCTGTTTTTT.

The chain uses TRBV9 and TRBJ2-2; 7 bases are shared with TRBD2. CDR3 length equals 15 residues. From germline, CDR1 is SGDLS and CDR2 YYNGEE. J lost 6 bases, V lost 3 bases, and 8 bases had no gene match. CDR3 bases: TGTGCCAGCAGCGGGGAAGGGGAGGGTCCCGGGGAGCTGTTTTTT. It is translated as CASSGEGEGPGELFF.

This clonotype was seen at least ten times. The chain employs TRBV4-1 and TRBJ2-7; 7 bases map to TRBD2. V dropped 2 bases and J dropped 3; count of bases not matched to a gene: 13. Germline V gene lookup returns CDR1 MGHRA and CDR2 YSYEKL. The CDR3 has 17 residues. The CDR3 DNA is TGCGCCAGCAGCCAACCCTCAGCGGGATCGAAGCTCTACGAGCAGTACTTC. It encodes CASSQPSAGSKLYEQYF.

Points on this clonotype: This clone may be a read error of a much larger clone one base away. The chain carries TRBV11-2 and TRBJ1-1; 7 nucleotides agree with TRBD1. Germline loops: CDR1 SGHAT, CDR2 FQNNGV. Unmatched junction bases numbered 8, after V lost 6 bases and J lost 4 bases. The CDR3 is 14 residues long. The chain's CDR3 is CASRKTGKSTEAFF. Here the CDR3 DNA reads TGTGCCAGCAGGAAGACAGGGAAGAGCACTGAAGCTTTCTTT.

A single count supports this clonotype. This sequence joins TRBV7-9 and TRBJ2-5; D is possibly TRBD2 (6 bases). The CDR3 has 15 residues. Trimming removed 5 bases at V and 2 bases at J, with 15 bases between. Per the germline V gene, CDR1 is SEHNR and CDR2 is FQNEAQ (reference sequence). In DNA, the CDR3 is TGTGCCAGCAGCGCCGGACGGGGGAGGCAAGAGACCCAGTACTTC. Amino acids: CASSAGRGRQETQYF.

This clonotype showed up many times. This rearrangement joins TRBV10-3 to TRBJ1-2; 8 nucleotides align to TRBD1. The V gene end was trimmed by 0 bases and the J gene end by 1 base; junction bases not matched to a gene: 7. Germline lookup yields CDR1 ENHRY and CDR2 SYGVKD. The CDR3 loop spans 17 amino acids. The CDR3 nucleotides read TGTGCCATCAGTGAGTCGACAGGGGCCGGCGGTAACTATGGCTACACCTTC. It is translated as CAISESTGAGGNYGYTF.

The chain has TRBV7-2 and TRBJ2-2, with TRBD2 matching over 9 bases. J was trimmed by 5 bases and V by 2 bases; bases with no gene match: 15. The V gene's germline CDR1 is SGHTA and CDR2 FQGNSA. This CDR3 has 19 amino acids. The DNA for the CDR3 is TGTGCCAGCAGCTTAAAGAGCCCGCGGGGGGGCCTTTCAACCGGGGAGCTGTTTTTT. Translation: CASSLKSPRGGLSTGELFF.

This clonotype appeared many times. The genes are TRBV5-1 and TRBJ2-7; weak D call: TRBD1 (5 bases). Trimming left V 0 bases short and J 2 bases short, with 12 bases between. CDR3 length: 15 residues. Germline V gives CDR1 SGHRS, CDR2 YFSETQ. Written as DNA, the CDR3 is TGCGCCAGCAGCTTGGCCACAGGAACGCCCTACGAGCAGTACTTC. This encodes CASSLATGTPYEQYF.

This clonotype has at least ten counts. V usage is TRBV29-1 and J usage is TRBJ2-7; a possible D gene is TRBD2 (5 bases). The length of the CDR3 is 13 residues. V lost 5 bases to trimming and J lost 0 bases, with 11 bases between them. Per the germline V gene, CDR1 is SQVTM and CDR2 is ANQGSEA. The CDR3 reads CSVKAGNSYEQYF. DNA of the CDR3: TGCAGCGTTAAGGCCGGGAACTCCTACGAGCAGTACTTC.

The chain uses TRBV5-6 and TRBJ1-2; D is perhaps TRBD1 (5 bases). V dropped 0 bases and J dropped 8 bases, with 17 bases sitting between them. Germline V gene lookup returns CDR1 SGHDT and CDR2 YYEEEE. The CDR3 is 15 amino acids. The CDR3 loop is CASSLDYVVGDGYTF. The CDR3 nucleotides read TGTGCCAGCAGCTTGGATTACGTGGTAGGGGACGGCTACACCTTC.

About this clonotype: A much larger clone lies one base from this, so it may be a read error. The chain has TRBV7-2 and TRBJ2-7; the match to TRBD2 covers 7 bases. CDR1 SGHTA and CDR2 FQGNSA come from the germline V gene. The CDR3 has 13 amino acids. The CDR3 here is CASSSYGGMEQCF. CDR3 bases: TGTGCCAGCAGCTCCTACGGGGGGATGGAGCAGTGCTTC. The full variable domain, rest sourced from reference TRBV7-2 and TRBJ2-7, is GAGVSQSPSNKVTEKGKDVELRCDPISGHTALYWYRQSLGQGLEFLIYFQGNSAPDKSGLPSDRFSAERTGGSVSTLTIQRTQQEDSAVYLCASSSYGGMEQCFGPGTRLTVT.

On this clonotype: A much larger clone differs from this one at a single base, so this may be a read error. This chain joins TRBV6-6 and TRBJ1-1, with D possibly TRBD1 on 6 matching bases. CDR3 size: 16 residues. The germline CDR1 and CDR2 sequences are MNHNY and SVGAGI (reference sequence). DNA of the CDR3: TGTGTCAGCAGTTATACAGGGTCAACGATGAACACTGAAGCTTTCTTT. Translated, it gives CVSSYTGSTMNTEAFF.

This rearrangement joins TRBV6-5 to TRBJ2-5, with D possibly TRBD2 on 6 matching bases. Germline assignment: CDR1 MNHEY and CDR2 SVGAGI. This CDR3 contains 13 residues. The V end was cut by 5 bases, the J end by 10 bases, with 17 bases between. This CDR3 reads CASSPSGLGGQYF. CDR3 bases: TGTGCCAGCAGTCCATCAGGGTTGGGGGGCCAGTACTTC.

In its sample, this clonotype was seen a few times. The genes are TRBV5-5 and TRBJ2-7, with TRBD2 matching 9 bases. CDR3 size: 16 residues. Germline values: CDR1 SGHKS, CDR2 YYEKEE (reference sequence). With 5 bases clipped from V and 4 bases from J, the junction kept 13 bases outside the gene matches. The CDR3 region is CASSFVSSREGYEQYF. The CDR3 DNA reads TGTGCCAGCAGTTTTGTTTCCTCGCGGGAGGGATACGAGCAGTACTTC.

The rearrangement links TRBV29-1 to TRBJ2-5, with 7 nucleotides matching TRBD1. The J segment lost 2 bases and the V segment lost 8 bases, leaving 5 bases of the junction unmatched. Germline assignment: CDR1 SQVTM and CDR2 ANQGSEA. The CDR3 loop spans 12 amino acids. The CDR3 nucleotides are TGCAGCAGTTGGGGACAGCAAGAGACCCAGTACTTC. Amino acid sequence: CSSWGQQETQYF.

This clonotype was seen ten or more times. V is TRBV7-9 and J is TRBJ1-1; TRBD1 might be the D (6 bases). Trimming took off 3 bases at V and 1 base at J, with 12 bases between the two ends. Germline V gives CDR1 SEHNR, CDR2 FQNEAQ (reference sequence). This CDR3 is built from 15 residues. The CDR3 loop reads CASSFTGRWNTEAFF. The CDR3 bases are TGTGCCAGCAGCTTTACAGGGAGGTGGAACACTGAAGCTTTCTTT.